The rows below give T cell receptor beta chains drawn from one sample of a study of T cells after yellow fever vaccination. TCRdb redid the calling of the 5' RACE reads with MiXCR, one entry per CDR3 protein. The table lists some 500,000 distinct CDR3 sequences, about 13% of them singletons. Sequences were derived from PBMCs, sampled on the day of the yellow fever booster vaccination. The source of these receptors is a man aged 30 to 39 who received the YFV17D yellow fever vaccine. Both conserved end residues are part of each CDR3.

v_gene | CDR3aa
TRBV20-1 | CSAPRDRPNYGYTF
TRBV12-3/TRBV12-4 | CASSLSLGNTEAFF
TRBV20-1 | CSARHSSGNGKETQYF
TRBV7-2 | CASLPGGGAYEQYF
TRBV20-1 | CSARLAETDTQYF
TRBV27 | CASTGGRMNTEAFF
TRBV2 | CASIRTSGSDTQYF
TRBV7-2 | CASSLAHHTGELFF
TRBV4-1 | CASSQDPGTVTDTQYF
TRBV27 | CASSLWASGRDTQYF
TRBV18 | CASSQAASGDGTDTQYF
TRBV7-8 | CASTSGIIRETQYF
TRBV15 | CATSSGQGSYEQYF
TRBV20-1 | CSARPREGGGTDTQYF
TRBV7-2 | CASSLRYQDREETQYF
TRBV11-2 | CASSLGQGGPQETQYF
TRBV19 | CASSTTNTGELFF
TRBV5-1 | CASSLIPGQGSYNEQFF
TRBV18 | CASSPDLTGELFF